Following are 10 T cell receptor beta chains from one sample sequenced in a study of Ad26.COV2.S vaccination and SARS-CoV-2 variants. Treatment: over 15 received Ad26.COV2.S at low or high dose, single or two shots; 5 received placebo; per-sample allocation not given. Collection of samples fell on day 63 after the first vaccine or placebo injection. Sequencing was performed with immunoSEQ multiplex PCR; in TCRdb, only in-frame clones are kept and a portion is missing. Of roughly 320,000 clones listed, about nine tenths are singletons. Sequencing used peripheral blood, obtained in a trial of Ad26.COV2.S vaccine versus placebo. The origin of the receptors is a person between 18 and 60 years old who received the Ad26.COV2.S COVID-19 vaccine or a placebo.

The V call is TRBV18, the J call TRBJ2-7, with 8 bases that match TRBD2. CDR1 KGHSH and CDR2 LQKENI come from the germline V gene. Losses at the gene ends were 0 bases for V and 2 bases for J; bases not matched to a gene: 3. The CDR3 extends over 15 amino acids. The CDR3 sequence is CASSPPYGGAYEQYF. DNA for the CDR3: TGTGCCAGCTCACCACCGTACGGGGGGGCCTACGAGCAGTACTTC.

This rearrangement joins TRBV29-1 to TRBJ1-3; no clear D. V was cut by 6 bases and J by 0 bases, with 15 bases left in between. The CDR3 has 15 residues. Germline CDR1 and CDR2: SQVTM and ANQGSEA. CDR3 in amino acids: CSVGSRPGSGNTIYF. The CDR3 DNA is TGCAGCGTGGGGTCTCGGCCTGGCTCTGGAAACACCATATATTTT.

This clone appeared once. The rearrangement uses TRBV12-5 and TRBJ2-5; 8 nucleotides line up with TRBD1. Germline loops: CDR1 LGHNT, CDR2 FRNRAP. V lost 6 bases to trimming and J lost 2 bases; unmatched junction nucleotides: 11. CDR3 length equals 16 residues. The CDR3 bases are TGTGCTAGTGGGCCCGGGACAGGAAGTATACAAGAGACCCAGTACTTC. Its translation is CASGPGTGSIQETQYF.

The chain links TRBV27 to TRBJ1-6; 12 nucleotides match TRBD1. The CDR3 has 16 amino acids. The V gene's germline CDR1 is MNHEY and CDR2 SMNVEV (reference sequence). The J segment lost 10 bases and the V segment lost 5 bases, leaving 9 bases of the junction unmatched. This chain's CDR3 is CASSARGQGAYSPLHF. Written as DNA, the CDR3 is TGTGCCAGCAGTGCAAGGGGACAGGGGGCATACTCACCCCTCCACTTT.

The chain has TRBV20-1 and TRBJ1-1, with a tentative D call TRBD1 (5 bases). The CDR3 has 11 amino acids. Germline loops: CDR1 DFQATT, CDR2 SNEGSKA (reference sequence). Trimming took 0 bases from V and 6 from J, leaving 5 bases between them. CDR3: CSAREGAEAFF. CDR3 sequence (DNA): TGCAGTGCTAGAGAGGGGGCTGAAGCTTTCTTT.

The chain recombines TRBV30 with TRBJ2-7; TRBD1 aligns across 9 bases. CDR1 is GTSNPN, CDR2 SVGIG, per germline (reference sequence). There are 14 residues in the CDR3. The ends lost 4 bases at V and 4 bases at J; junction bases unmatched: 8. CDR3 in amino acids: CAWTPDRGFYEQYF. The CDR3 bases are TGTGCCTGGACACCGGACAGGGGTTTTTACGAGCAGTACTTC.

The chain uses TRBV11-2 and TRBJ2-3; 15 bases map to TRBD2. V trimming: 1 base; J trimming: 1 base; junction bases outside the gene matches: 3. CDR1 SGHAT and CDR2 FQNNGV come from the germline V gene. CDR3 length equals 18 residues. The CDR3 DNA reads TGTGCCAGCAGCTTAGGGGGACTAGCGGGGGGCGGCACAGATACGCAGTATTTT. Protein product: CASSLGGLAGGGTDTQYF.

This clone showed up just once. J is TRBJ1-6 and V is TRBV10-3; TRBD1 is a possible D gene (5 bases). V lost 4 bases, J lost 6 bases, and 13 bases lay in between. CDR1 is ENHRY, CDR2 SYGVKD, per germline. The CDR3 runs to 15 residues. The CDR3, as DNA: TGTGCCATCAGTGCGGGGGGAGCGGGTAATTCACCCCTCCACTTT. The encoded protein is CAISAGGAGNSPLHF.

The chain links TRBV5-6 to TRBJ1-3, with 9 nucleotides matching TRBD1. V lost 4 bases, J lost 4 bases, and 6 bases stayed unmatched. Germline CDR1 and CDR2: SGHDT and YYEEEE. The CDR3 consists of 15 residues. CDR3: CASSPGTGTGNTIYF. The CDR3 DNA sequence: TGTGCCAGCAGCCCCGGGACAGGGACCGGAAACACCATATATTTT.

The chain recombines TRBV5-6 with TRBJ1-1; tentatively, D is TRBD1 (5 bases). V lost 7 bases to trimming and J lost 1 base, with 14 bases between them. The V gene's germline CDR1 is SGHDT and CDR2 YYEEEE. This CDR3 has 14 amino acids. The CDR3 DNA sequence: TGTGCCAGCTGGTGGGACCAGAAGAACACTGAAGCTTTCTTT. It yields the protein CASWWDQKNTEAFF. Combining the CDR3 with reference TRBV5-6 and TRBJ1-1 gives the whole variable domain DAGVTQSPTHLIKTRGQQVTLRCSPKSGHDTVSWYQQALGQGPQFIFQYYEEEERQRGNFPDRFSGHQFPNYSSELNVNALLLGDSALYLCASWWDQKNTEAFFGQGTRLTVV.